What follows are 12 T cell receptor beta chains derived from one specimen sequenced in a study of blood T cell repertoires in COVID-19. TCRdb keeps only in-frame clones here, not all; method: immunoSEQ multiplex PCR. The sample yields about 76,000 clones, about 88% seen once. Input material: peripheral blood. The receptor set was obtained from a man aged 55 to 69 with COVID-19, enrolled during active disease.

J is TRBJ2-7 and V is TRBV11-1, with D hard to call. The germline gives CDR1 SGHAT, CDR2 FQDESV (reference sequence). The ends were cut back, 1 base at V and 0 bases at J, with 7 bases in the middle. This CDR3 has 14 amino acids. Written as DNA, the CDR3 is TGTGCCAGCAGCTTAGGGCATCCCTCCTACGAGCAGTACTTC. Translation gives CASSLGHPSYEQYF.

The chain links TRBV25-1 to TRBJ1-1; D is perhaps TRBD1 (5 bases). The V end was cut by 7 bases, the J end by 1 base, with 10 bases between. Per the germline V gene, CDR1 is MGHDK and CDR2 is SYGVNS. The CDR3 extends over 13 amino acids. The CDR3 nucleotides read TGTGCCAGCAAATGGGGGGAGAACACTGAAGCTTTCTTT. Translating it yields CASKWGENTEAFF.

This chain uses TRBV30 with TRBJ2-5, with D possibly being TRBD1 (6 bases). The CDR3 consists of 13 residues. From germline, CDR1 is GTSNPN and CDR2 SVGIG (reference sequence). The V end lost 3 bases, the J end lost 5 bases, and 13 bases lay between the germline ends. CDR3 in amino acids: CAWRVGGRETQYF. CDR3 DNA sequence: TGTGCCTGGAGAGTAGGGGGTAGGGAGACCCAGTACTTC.

V and J are TRBV3-1 (or the pseudogene TRBV3-2) and TRBJ2-7; 7 bases agree with TRBD2. The CDR3 totals 16 residues. Germline CDR1 reads LGHDT; CDR2 reads YNNKEL (reference sequence). Losses at the gene ends were 4 bases for V and 3 bases for J; bases not matched to a gene: 12. CDR3 sequence (DNA): TGTGCCAGCAGCCCCTATGTAGCGGGTAAGGGCTACGAGCAGTACTTC. Translated: CASSPYVAGKGYEQYF.

This clone was seen a handful of times. The V and J genes are TRBV4-1 and TRBJ2-6; tentatively, D is TRBD2 (5 bases). The CDR3 has 14 residues. V lost 1 base to trimming and J lost 12 bases, with 13 bases between them. The germline gives CDR1 MGHRA, CDR2 YSYEKL. CDR3: CASSQVANRGVLTF. CDR3 nucleotide sequence: TGCGCCAGCAGCCAAGTGGCCAACCGGGGCGTCCTGACTTTC.

The chain couples TRBV3-1 (or the pseudogene TRBV3-2) to TRBJ2-3, with TRBD2 as a possible D gene (5 bases). This CDR3 is 15 amino acids long. V was trimmed by 1 base and J by 2 bases, leaving 10 bases between them. Germline lookup yields CDR1 LGHDT and CDR2 YNNKEL (reference sequence). Here the CDR3 DNA reads TGTGCCAGCAGCCAAGCGGGGTCCCTCACAGATACGCAGTATTTT. Translating it yields CASSQAGSLTDTQYF.

The chain couples TRBV4-1 to TRBJ2-7, with 15 bases identical to TRBD2. Trimming removed 0 bases from V and 2 bases from J; junction bases left unmatched: 5. The CDR3 runs 18 residues. The germline CDR1 and CDR2 sequences are MGHRA and YSYEKL. The CDR3 sequence: CASSQDRGLAGGTYEQYF. For the CDR3, the DNA is TGCGCCAGCAGCCAAGATCGGGGACTAGCGGGGGGAACCTACGAGCAGTACTTC.

V gene TRBV5-1 combines with J gene TRBJ1-1; a weak D match, TRBD1 (6 bases). The CDR3 extends over 15 amino acids. Per the germline V gene, CDR1 is SGHRS and CDR2 is YFSETQ. The V and J ends lost 0 bases and 5 bases respectively, with 14 bases between them. The CDR3 bases are TGCGCCAGCAGCTTGGCCTCAGGGGTACAGACTGAAGCTTTCTTT. Translated: CASSLASGVQTEAFF.

The sample holds a few counts of this clone. The V gene is TRBV7-9, the J gene TRBJ1-1; 7 bases agree with TRBD1. Germline CDR1 SEHNR, CDR2 FQNEAQ (reference sequence). The junction had 9 bases not matched to a gene; V was cut back by 0 bases and J by 2 bases. This CDR3 has 17 amino acids. CDR3 sequence: CASSLAGGRTGNTEAFF. The CDR3 nucleotides are TGTGCCAGCAGCTTAGCAGGTGGCAGGACAGGTAACACTGAAGCTTTCTTT. Complete variable domain (other parts from reference TRBV7-9 and TRBJ1-1): DTGVSQNPRHKITKRGQNVTFRCDPISEHNRLYWYRQTLGQGPEFLTYFQNEAQLEKSRLLSDRFSAERPKGSFSTLEIQRTEQGDSAMYLCASSLAGGRTGNTEAFFGQGTRLTVV.

Only one count was recorded for this clone. V and J are TRBV24-1 and TRBJ1-1, with TRBD1 matching over 7 bases. The CDR3 contains 14 residues. The germline gives CDR1 KGHDR, CDR2 SFDVKD. The V segment lost 4 bases and the J segment 8 bases; nucleotides outside the gene matches: 9. The chain's CDR3 is CATSENTGAGEAFF. The CDR3 DNA is TGTGCCACCAGTGAAAACACAGGGGCCGGGGAAGCTTTCTTT.

On this clone itself: In the same sample, other DNA sequences code for this CDR3. This sequence joins TRBV6-1 and TRBJ1-5, with D uncertain. This CDR3 has 13 amino acids. Germline CDR1 and CDR2: MNHNS and SASEGT. V lost 2 bases and J lost 5, with 7 bases in between. The CDR3 nucleotides read TGTGCCAGCAGTGAATTATTAGATCAGCCCCAGCATTTT. As protein: CASSELLDQPQHF.

The chain uses TRBV21-1 and TRBJ1-1; whether TRBD1, the table's D call, matches the DNA was not checked. TRBV21-1 is designated a pseudogene. This CDR3 spans 16 amino acids. DNA of the CDR3: TGTGCCAGCAGATACAAGGGGACAGGGAGGAACACTGAAGCTTTCTTT. Translation: CASRYKGTGRNTEAFF.